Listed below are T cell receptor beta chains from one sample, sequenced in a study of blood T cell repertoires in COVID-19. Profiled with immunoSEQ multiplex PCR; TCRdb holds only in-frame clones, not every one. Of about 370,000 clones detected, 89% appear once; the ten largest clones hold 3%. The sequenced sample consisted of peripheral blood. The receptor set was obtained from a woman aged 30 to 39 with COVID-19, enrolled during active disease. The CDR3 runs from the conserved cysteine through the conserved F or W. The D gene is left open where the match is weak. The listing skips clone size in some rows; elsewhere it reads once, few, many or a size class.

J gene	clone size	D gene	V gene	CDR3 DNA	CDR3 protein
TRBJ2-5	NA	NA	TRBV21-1	TGTGCCAGCAGCAATGGCGTGCGGGGGGTTAATGGAGAGACCCAGTACTTC	CASSNGVRGVNGETQYF
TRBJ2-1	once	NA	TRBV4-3	TGCGCCAGCAGCCAAGATTCCCTTGCGGGGACCTACAATGAGCAGTTCTTC	CASSQDSLAGTYNEQFF
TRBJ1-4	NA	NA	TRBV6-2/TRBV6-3	TGTGCCAGCAGTTGGACCCTCCGGGAGACTAATGAAAAACTGTTTTTT	CASSWTLRETNEKLFF
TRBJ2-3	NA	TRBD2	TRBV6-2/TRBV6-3	TGTGCCAGCAGCGTAGGACTAGCGGGGGGCCTACGCACAGATACGCAGTATTTT	CASSVGLAGGLRTDTQYF
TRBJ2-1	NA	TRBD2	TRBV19	TGTGCCAGTAGTATAGTGGGCGGGAGCCCCTACAATGAGCAGTTCTTC	CASSIVGGSPYNEQFF
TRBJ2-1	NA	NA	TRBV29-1	TGCAGCGGACAGCGATGGGTCGATGAGCAGTTCTTC	CSGQRWVDEQFF
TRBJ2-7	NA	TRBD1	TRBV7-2	TGTGCCAGCAGCTCAGGGACAGGTTTCTTCTACGAGCAGTACTTC	CASSSGTGFFYEQYF
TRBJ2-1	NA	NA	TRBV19	TGTGCCAGTAGTTCCCGGACACAGGACAATGAGCAGTTCTTC	CASSSRTQDNEQFF
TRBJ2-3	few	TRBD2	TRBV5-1	TGCGCCAGCAGCATGGCCGGGACTAGCGGGGATACGCAGTATTTT	CASSMAGTSGDTQYF
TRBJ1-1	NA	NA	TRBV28	TGTGCCAGCAGTTTATCCGGCAGGGCGAACACTGAAGCTTTCTTT	CASSLSGRANTEAFF
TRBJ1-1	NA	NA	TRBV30	TGTGCCTGGAGTGTAACAGAGAACACTGAAGCTTTCTTT	CAWSVTENTEAFF
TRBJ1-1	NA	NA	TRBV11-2	TGTGCCAGCAGCCCTCTAGGGGGGGCGGTCACTGAAGCTTTCTTT	CASSPLGGAVTEAFF
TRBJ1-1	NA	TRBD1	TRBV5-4	TGTGCCAGCAGCTTGGGACAGGGGGCTGGTGAAGCTTTCTTT	CASSLGQGAGEAFF
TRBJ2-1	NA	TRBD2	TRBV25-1	TGTGCCAGCTCCGAGCGGGACTCCTACAATGAGCAGTTCTTC	CASSERDSYNEQFF
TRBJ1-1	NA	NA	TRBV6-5	TGTGCCAGCAACCGAGGACAGCCGAACACTGAAGCTTTCTTT	CASNRGQPNTEAFF
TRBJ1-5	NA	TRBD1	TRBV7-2	TGTGCCAGCAGCATCACAGGGGGTCGCAATCAGCCCCAGCATTTT	CASSITGGRNQPQHF
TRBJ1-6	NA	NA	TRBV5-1	TGCGCCAGCAGCATGGATGGACAGTGGGAGAATTCACCCCTCCACTTT	CASSMDGQWENSPLHF
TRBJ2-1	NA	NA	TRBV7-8	TGTGCCAGCAGCTTAAGCCTGACCTACAATGAGCAGTTCTTC	CASSLSLTYNEQFF
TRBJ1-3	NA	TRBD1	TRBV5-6	TGTGCCAGCAGCTTGACCCGCCCGGGACAGTCCGGAAACACCATATATTTT	CASSLTRPGQSGNTIYF
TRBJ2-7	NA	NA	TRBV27	TGTGCCAGCAGTTTAAAGGGTCCGGGATCTACCTACGAGCAGTACTTC	CASSLKGPGSTYEQYF
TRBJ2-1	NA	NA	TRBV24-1	TGTGCCACCAGTGATTTGCGTATCCGGGATGAGCAGTTCTTC	CATSDLRIRDEQFF
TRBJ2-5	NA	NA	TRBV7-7	TGTGCTAGCAGCAGCCTAGCAAAAGAGACCCAGTACTTC	CASSSLAKETQYF
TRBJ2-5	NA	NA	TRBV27	TGTGCCAGCAGTTTTGGACAGACCCAAGAGACCCAGTACTTC	CASSFGQTQETQYF
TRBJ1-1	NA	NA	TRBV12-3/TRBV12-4	TGTGCCGGCGGGACGTCGAACACTGAAGCTTTCTTT	CAGGTSNTEAFF
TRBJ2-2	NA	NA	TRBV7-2	TGTGCCAGCAGCCTCGCGGTGGGGGGCACCGGGGAGCTGTTTTTT	CASSLAVGGTGELFF
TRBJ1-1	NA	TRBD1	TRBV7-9	TGTGCCAGCAGCTATAGGGGGCGAGAAGCTTTCTTT	CASSYRGREAFF
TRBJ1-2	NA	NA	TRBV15	TGTGCCACCAGCAGAGGGCAGGGTGGTGGCTACACCTTC	CATSRGQGGGYTF
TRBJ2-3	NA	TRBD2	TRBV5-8	TGTGCCAGCAGCTTGTCGGGGGGGATAGCAGATACGCAGTATTTT	CASSLSGGIADTQYF
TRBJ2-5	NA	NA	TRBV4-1	TGCGCCAGCAGCCCATACCCTAGGCAAGAGACCCAGTACTTC	CASSPYPRQETQYF